This T cell receptor beta chain was recorded in a study of cytomegalovirus exposure and HLA in healthy donors. Germline CDR1 is MNHEY and CDR2 is SMNVEV (reference sequence). CDR3 size: 18 residues. The V end was cut by 2 bases, the J end by 7 bases, with 27 bases between. This clone was seen a handful of times. Primers for the PCR totalled 60 Vbeta and 13 Jbeta. Clones were read by immunoSEQ multiplex PCR, and TCRdb kept only the in-frame ones, dropping some. The data hold about 120,000 clones, with around 81% observed a single time. Material: PBMCs. The genes are TRBV27 and TRBJ2-7; the D gene is possibly TRBD2 (6 bases). This receptor was taken from a woman aged 25 to 39 in good health and CMV-seronegative. The CDR3 DNA is TGTGCCAGCAGTTTACGCGGACTAATACCGGGCCGTATTCAGGAGCAGTACTTC. Protein: CASSLRGLIPGRIQEQYF.